The TCR beta chain described here comes from a study of T cell repertoires in cytomegalovirus infection (dated by TCRdb to about 2019). The study in broad terms: Donor HLA type was relevant to the analysis, as public TCR beta signatures indicated carriage of CMV infection together with the matching HLA type.

Results and caveats for the whole study, not just this receptor: The ex vivo response was dominated by HLA-C-restricted CMV-specific TCR beta clonotypes, which also provided the single most frequent clonotype in two of eight donors. In both this cohort and an independent cohort of 352 donors, the cumulative frequency of public TCR beta family members distinguished carriers of CMV infection plus the relevant HLA type.

The data were produced on an Illumina HiSeq 1500. TCRdb reran the public reads through fastp at Q25 and MiXCR, keeping productive beta chains. Each entry merges the rows of one CDR3 protein and shows their most common DNA and genes. The sample has around 530,000 distinct CDR3 sequences on record, about 17% of them singletons. Of the sample, more than 20% falls within the top ten clones. The CDR3 runs 18 residues from the cysteine to the phenylalanine. Solely the CDR3 DNA is kept, with 54 bases framed from the first base. V was cut back by 6 bases and J by 0 bases, leaving a gap of 20 bases between them. In this sample, this clonotype turned up many times. Its recognized antigen is unknown. No base qualities exist here, and no much larger clone lies one base off it.

Sequenced sample: CD8+ T cells from PBMCs. The TCR was taken from a human donor in good health (CMV status not recorded). Some clones in this sample may be carry-over from other donors' samples. Recombination joined TRBV12-3 or TRBV12-4 with TRBJ2-2; the D gene cannot be resolved reliably. In nucleotide form, the sequence is TGTGCCAGCAGGTGGTCCGGGTTGACCGACGCGAACACCGGGGAGCTGTTTTTT. Its protein is CASRWSGLTDANTGELFF.